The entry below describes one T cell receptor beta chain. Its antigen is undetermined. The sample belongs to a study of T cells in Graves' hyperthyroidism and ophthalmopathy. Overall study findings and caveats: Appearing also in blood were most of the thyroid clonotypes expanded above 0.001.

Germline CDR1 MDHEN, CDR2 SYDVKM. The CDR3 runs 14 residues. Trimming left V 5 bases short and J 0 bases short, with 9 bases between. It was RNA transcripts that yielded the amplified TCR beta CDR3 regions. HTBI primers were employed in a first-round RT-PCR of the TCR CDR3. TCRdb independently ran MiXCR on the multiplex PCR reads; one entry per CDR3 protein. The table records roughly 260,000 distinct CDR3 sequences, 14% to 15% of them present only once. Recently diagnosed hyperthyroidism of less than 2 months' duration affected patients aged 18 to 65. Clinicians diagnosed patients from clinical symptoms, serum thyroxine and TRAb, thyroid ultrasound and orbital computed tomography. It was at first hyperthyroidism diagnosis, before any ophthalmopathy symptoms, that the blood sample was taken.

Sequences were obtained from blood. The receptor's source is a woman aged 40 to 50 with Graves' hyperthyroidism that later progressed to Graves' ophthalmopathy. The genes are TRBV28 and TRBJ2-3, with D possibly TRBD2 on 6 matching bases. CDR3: CASSTGLSTDTQYF. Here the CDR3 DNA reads TGTGCCAGCAGTACGGGACTGAGCACAGATACGCAGTATTTT.